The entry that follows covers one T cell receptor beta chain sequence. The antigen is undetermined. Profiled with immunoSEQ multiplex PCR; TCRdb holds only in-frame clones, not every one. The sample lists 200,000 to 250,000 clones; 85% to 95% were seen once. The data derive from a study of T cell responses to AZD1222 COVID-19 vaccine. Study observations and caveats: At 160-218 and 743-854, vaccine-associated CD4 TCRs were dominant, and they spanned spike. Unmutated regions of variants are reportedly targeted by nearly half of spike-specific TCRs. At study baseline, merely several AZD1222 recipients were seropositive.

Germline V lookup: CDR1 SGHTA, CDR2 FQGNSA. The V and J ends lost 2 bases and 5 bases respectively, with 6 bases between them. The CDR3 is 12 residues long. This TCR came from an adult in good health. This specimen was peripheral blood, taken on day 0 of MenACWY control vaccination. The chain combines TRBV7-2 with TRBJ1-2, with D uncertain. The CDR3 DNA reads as TGTGCCAGCAGCTTATCTCGGTATGGCTACACCTTC. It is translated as CASSLSRYGYTF.